The 25 T cell receptor beta chains listed next were all sequenced from one sample in a study of CD8 T cells in Susac syndrome. Reverse transcription of roughly 0.5 to 1 ug RNA was performed with random hexamers. TCRdb ran MiXCR on the immunoSEQ multiplex PCR reads and lists one entry per CDR3 protein. The sample shows around 280,000 distinct CDR3 sequences, approximately 90% of them seen only once. What was sequenced was CD4+ T cells from PBMCs. The receptors derive from a human donor with multiple sclerosis.

The chain has TRBV12-3 or TRBV12-4 and TRBJ2-3, with D perhaps TRBD1 (5 bases). V dropped 5 bases and J dropped 3 bases, with 15 bases sitting between them. The CDR3 has 15 residues. In DNA form, the CDR3 reads TGTGCCAGCAGTCCAACCAATCGACAGACAGATACGCAGTATTTT. This gives the protein CASSPTNRQTDTQYF.

The rearrangement links TRBV7-3 to TRBJ1-1, with D perhaps matching TRBD1 (5 bases). Per germline, CDR1 SGHTA and CDR2 FQGTGA. This CDR3 has 13 residues. V shed 8 bases and J shed 1 base, with 11 bases lying between them. The CDR3, as DNA: TGTGCCAGCCGGCGGGGCAAGAACACTGAAGCTTTCTTT. Translation gives CASRRGKNTEAFF.

The chain carries TRBV7-3 and TRBJ1-1, with unresolved D. Trimming removed 5 bases at V and 1 base at J, with 8 bases between. CDR1 and CDR2 from the germline V gene are SGHTA and FQGTGA. This CDR3 is built from 13 residues. In DNA, the CDR3 is TGTGCCAGCAGCCCTTACTGGAACACTGAAGCTTTCTTT. Residues: CASSPYWNTEAFF.

This clonotype was seen a single time. CDR3 DNA: TGTGCCAGTAGTATTACGGGTGGCGGGGCCGGTGAAGCTTTCTTT. Encoded protein: CASSITGGGAGEAFF. V usage is TRBV19 and J usage is TRBJ1-1; D might be TRBD1 (5 bases). The V end lost 3 bases, the J end lost 7 bases, and 18 bases lay between the germline ends. The germline V gene encodes CDR1 LNHDA and CDR2 SQIVND (reference sequence). The CDR3 is made up of 15 amino acids.

V usage is TRBV27 and J usage is TRBJ1-1; D gene unclear. Germline V gene data show CDR1 as MNHEY and CDR2 as SMNVEV (reference sequence). The CDR3 extends over 13 amino acids. Trimming stripped 2 bases from V and 3 bases from J, with 7 bases between. The CDR3 spells CASSLNRYTEAFF. The CDR3 coding sequence is TGTGCCAGCAGTTTAAACAGATACACTGAAGCTTTCTTT.

The J gene is TRBJ2-6, the V gene TRBV7-3, with TRBD1 as a possible D gene (6 bases). Germline V gene data show CDR1 as SGHTA and CDR2 as FQGTGA. V lost 5 bases and J 0 bases, leaving 11 bases between the germline ends. The CDR3 sequence is 16 residues long. The CDR3 loop is CASSPDRRSGANVLTF. The DNA of the CDR3 is TGTGCCAGCAGCCCCGACAGGCGCTCTGGGGCCAACGTCCTGACTTTC.

The chain links TRBV7-6 to TRBJ1-1; possibly TRBD1 for D (5 bases). CDR3 length: 14 amino acids. Trimming removed 5 bases at V and 3 bases at J, with 13 bases between. Germline-derived CDR1 and CDR2 are SGHVS and FNYEAQ. This chain's CDR3 is CASSIRAGDTEAFF. Written as DNA, the CDR3 is TGTGCCAGCAGCATAAGGGCGGGGGACACTGAAGCTTTCTTT.

The rearrangement joins TRBV5-4 to TRBJ1-2; possible D gene TRBD1, 5 bases. The V end lost 2 bases, the J end lost 4 bases, and 6 bases lay between the germline ends. There are 12 residues in the CDR3. Germline loops: CDR1 SGHNT, CDR2 YYREEE (reference sequence). In DNA form, the CDR3 reads TGTGCCAGCAGCTTCACAGGCTATGGCTACACCTTC. It codes for CASSFTGYGYTF.

The chain carries TRBV3-1 and TRBJ2-1, with D perhaps matching TRBD2 (5 bases). V was shortened by 1 base and J by 4 bases, with 23 bases between the two germline ends. The CDR3 runs 19 residues. The germline gives CDR1 LGHDT, CDR2 YNNKEL (reference sequence). The CDR3 protein is CASSQVETFKGSGYNEQFF. CDR3 in DNA: TGTGCCAGCAGCCAAGTAGAGACCTTTAAGGGATCGGGATACAATGAGCAGTTCTTC.

The chain employs TRBV14 and TRBJ2-5; 10 bases agree with TRBD2. The germline CDR1 and CDR2 sequences are SGHDN and FVKESK. The CDR3 spans 15 residues. V was pared by 5 bases and J by 0 bases, with 3 bases of the junction left unmatched. The CDR3 is CASSGLAVYQETQYF. CDR3 nucleotides: TGTGCCAGCAGCGGACTAGCGGTGTACCAAGAGACCCAGTACTTC. Full variable domain (missing parts from reference TRBV14 and TRBJ2-5): EAGVTQFPSHSVIEKGQTVTLRCDPISGHDNLYWYRRVMGKEIKFLLHFVKESKQDESGMPNNRFLAERTGGTYSTLKVQPAELEDSGVYFCASSGLAVYQETQYFGPGTRLLVL.

The V call is TRBV7-9, the J call TRBJ2-3; TRBD2 matches 9 bases. J was trimmed by 5 bases and V by 5 bases; bases with no gene match: 8. Germline CDR1 reads SEHNR; CDR2 reads FQNEAQ (reference sequence). The CDR3 is made up of 15 amino acids. The CDR3 DNA is TGTGCCAGCAGCCGGAGCGGGAGGTCAGGAGATACGCAGTATTTT. Its translation is CASSRSGRSGDTQYF. The entire variable domain, with the rest obtained from reference TRBV7-9 and TRBJ2-3, is as follows: DTGVSQNPRHKITKRGQNVTFRCDPISEHNRLYWYRQTLGQGPEFLTYFQNEAQLEKSRLLSDRFSAERPKGSFSTLEIQRTEQGDSAMYLCASSRSGRSGDTQYFGPGTRLTVL.

V is TRBV19 and J is TRBJ2-3; possible D gene TRBD2, 7 bases. Trimming left V 1 base short and J 4 bases short, with 15 bases between. The CDR3 is 16 residues long. Germline loops: CDR1 LNHDA, CDR2 SQIVND (reference sequence). The CDR3 DNA sequence: TGTGCCAGTAGTATAGGGGGGGGGCCAGCGGCAGATACGCAGTATTTT. Its protein product is CASSIGGGPAADTQYF. Looking up the rest from reference TRBV19 and TRBJ2-3 gives the full variable domain: DGGITQSPKYLFRKEGQNVTLSCEQNLNHDAMYWYRQDPGQGLRLIYYSQIVNDFQKGDIAEGYSVSREKKESFPLTVTSAQKNPTAFYLCASSIGGGPAADTQYFGPGTRLTVL.

V gene TRBV20-1 combines with J gene TRBJ1-2; 7 bases fit TRBD1. The CDR3 has 13 residues. Germline-derived CDR1 and CDR2 are DFQATT and SNEGSKA (reference sequence). The V and J ends lost 1 base and 5 bases, in that order; junction bases with no gene match: 4. The CDR3 region has the DNA TGCAGTGCTAGAGTCGACAGGGAGTATGGCTACACCTTC. This sequence encodes CSARVDREYGYTF.

The rearrangement uses TRBV5-1 and TRBJ1-2; tentatively, D is TRBD1 (6 bases). This CDR3 spans 15 amino acids. Trimming pared 0 bases from V and 4 bases from J, leaving 13 bases between. Germline lookup yields CDR1 SGHRS and CDR2 YFSETQ. The CDR3 loop reads CASSLGTETFYGYTF. CDR3 nucleotides: TGCGCCAGCAGCTTGGGGACAGAGACTTTCTATGGCTACACCTTC.

The J gene is TRBJ2-1, the V gene TRBV7-9; 7 nucleotides match TRBD1. Germline CDR1 reads SEHNR; CDR2 reads FQNEAQ (reference sequence). The length of the CDR3 is 18 residues. V was clipped by 5 bases and J by 0 bases; unmatched bases: 13. CDR3 loop: CASSRDRGKVGSYNEQFF. The CDR3, as DNA: TGTGCCAGCAGCCGGGACAGAGGAAAGGTGGGCTCCTACAATGAGCAGTTCTTC.

The rearrangement uses TRBV29-1 and TRBJ2-7; TRBD1 aligns across 7 bases. CDR3 length: 13 residues. In germline, CDR1 is SQVTM, CDR2 ANQGSEA. V lost 4 bases to trimming and J lost 2 bases; unmatched junction nucleotides: 5. CDR3 amino acids: CSVVLGQTYEQYF. The DNA for the CDR3 is TGCAGCGTTGTCTTGGGACAGACCTACGAGCAGTACTTC.

The CDR3 protein is CSAMGSGRAVKDNEQFF. CDR3 coding DNA: TGCAGTGCTATGGGTAGCGGGAGGGCGGTGAAGGACAATGAGCAGTTCTTC. This chain links TRBV20-1 with TRBJ2-1, with 11 bases fitting TRBD2. This CDR3 has 17 residues. J was trimmed by 5 bases and V by 4 bases; bases with no gene match: 13. Looked up from germline, CDR1 is DFQATT and CDR2 is SNEGSKA (reference sequence).

The chain couples TRBV6-2 or TRBV6-3 to TRBJ2-5; 8 positions agree with TRBD1. In germline, CDR1 is MNHEY, CDR2 SVGEGT. The CDR3 is 17 residues long. Losses at the gene ends were 0 bases for V and 5 bases for J; bases not matched to a gene: 11. CDR3 bases: TGTGCCAGCAGTTACTCTGGCAGGGGGCAAAAAAAGGAGACCCAGTACTTC. Translating it yields CASSYSGRGQKKETQYF.

This CDR3 reads CASRNAGAGVGKLFF. The CDR3 DNA is TGTGCCAGCAGAAATGCCGGGGCAGGGGTAGGCAAACTGTTTTTT. V is TRBV2 and J is TRBJ1-4, with D tentatively TRBD1 (6 bases). CDR3 length equals 15 residues. V was trimmed by 6 bases and J by 11 bases, leaving 22 bases between them. Germline lookup yields CDR1 SNHLY and CDR2 FYNNEI.

The rearrangement joins TRBV7-6 to TRBJ2-7, with unresolved D. CDR1 and CDR2 (germline): SGHVS, FNYEAQ. V lost 4 bases, J lost 2 bases, and 9 bases lay in between. CDR3 size: 13 residues. CDR3 in amino acids: CASSSLGAYEQYF. In DNA form, the CDR3 reads TGTGCCAGCAGCTCCCTTGGTGCCTACGAGCAGTACTTC.

The CDR3 loop is CSASASGGNEQFF. The CDR3 DNA is TGCAGTGCGTCGGCTAGCGGGGGGAATGAGCAGTTCTTC. The chain joins TRBV20-1 to TRBJ2-1, with 11 bases aligning to TRBD2. The CDR3 is 13 amino acids. V shed 6 bases and J 7 bases; nucleotides not matched to a gene: 5. Germline CDR1 is DFQATT and CDR2 is SNEGSKA (reference sequence).

This clonotype has only a few counts. J is TRBJ2-7 and V is TRBV7-6; 9 nucleotides line up with TRBD1. CDR1 is SGHVS and CDR2 is FNYEAQ in the germline V gene. The CDR3 totals 15 residues. Trimming removed 1 base from V and 2 bases from J; junction bases left unmatched: 3. This chain's CDR3 is CASSLGGQGAYEQYF. The DNA of the CDR3 is TGTGCCAGCAGCTTAGGGGGACAGGGAGCCTACGAGCAGTACTTC.

Concerning this clonotype itself: The junction differs from germline at one of its ends, possibly a read error. The genes are TRBV7-2 and TRBJ2-1, with 9 bases fitting TRBD2. From germline, CDR1 is SGHTA and CDR2 FQGNSA. The CDR3 runs 15 residues. The CDR3 bases are TGTGCCAGCAACTTAATCGGCGGGGGGGCCCGGGAGCAGTTCTTC. Translating gives CASNLIGGGAREQFF.

J is TRBJ2-1 and V is TRBV19; 8 positions agree with TRBD2. This CDR3 has 14 amino acids. V lost 3 bases, J lost 4 bases, and 2 bases stayed unmatched. In germline, CDR1 is LNHDA, CDR2 SQIVND (reference sequence). The CDR3 sequence: CASSMAGGYNEQFF. The CDR3 coding sequence is TGTGCCAGTAGTATGGCGGGAGGTTACAATGAGCAGTTCTTC.

The V call is TRBV6-5, the J call TRBJ1-3; 8 bases line up with TRBD1. The trim removed 0 bases at V and 2 bases at J, leaving 9 bases unmatched. The CDR3 is 18 amino acids. Germline V gene data show CDR1 as MNHEY and CDR2 as SVGAGI. CDR3 nucleotide sequence: TGTGCCAGCAGTTACTCCAACCCCGGGACAGGAGCTGGAAACACCATATATTTT. Residues: CASSYSNPGTGAGNTIYF.